This T cell receptor beta chain was recovered during a study of shared clonotypes between healthy human individuals. Recent acute infections and vaccinations were absent in the healthy HIV-negative adult donors. Germline CDR1 reads SGHRS; CDR2 reads YFSETQ. There are 16 residues in the CDR3. V lost 0 bases to trimming and J lost 4 bases; unmatched junction nucleotides: 5. Sorted-subset replicate PCR reactions were performed with about 200 ng DNA, corresponding to tens of thousands of T cell genomes. Libraries were prepared by immunoSEQ multiplex PCR; TCRdb keeps only in-frame clonotypes and omits some of them. The sample holds about 680,000 clones, approximately 73% seen once. With regard to this clone: Its specificity is not known.

Study-wide results and caveats: Memory subsets had estimated richness that was generally smaller than that of naive subsets. The naive CD4 repertoires of a few donors were compared, and approximately 5% of clonotypes were shared.

The chain employs TRBV5-1 and TRBJ2-1; 9 bases fit TRBD1. The material sequenced was memory CD4+ T cells sorted from blood. This sample's subset: CD45RA-negative fraction. The sequence was obtained from a woman in her twenties or thirties in good health. CDR3 residues: CASSLAVGTGYNEQFF. In DNA form, the CDR3 reads TGCGCCAGCAGCTTGGCCGTGGGGACAGGGTACAATGAGCAGTTCTTC.